The rows below give T cell receptor beta chains drawn from one sample of a study of post-analysis software for immune sequencing data. TCRdb reprocessed the PCR reads via MiXCR and lists one record per CDR3 protein. Here the sample spans about 540,000 distinct CDR3 sequences, 34% being singletons. Sequencing was carried out using blood. Receptors originate from a girl aged 2 to 17 with multiple sclerosis. Both conserved end residues are part of each CDR3. The order of the fields is J gene, V gene, clone size, D gene, CDR3 DNA, CDR3 protein. A D gene is named only where the DNA matches it firmly. Only part of the rows carry a size: once, few, many, or a class if the clone is expanded.

TRBJ2-5 TRBV5-5 - TRBD2 TGTGCCAGCAGTCCGGGACTAGCGGGGGGATCGATCTGGGAGACCCAGTACTTC CASSPGLAGGSIWETQYF
TRBJ2-3 TRBV10-3 - TRBD2 TGTGCCATCAGTGAGTCCGGGGTGGCTAGCGGAAGCACAGATACGCAGTATTTT CAISESGVASGSTDTQYF
TRBJ2-5 TRBV7-9 - - TGTGCCAGCAGCCCCGTCAGGGAACAAGAGACCCAGTACTTC CASSPVREQETQYF
TRBJ2-4 TRBV5-1 - TRBD2 TGCGCCAGCAGTCCGCGGGAGACTCAAGGCATTCAGTACTTC CASSPRETQGIQYF
TRBJ1-2 TRBV29-1 - TRBD1 TGCAGCGTCCTGACAGGGAATCCCTATGGCTACACATTC CSVLTGNPYGYTF
TRBJ1-1 TRBV3-1 once TRBD1 TGTGCCAGCAGCCCGGGACAGGGGCGGTACGCTGAAGCTTTCTTT CASSPGQGRYAEAFF
TRBJ1-1 TRBV3-1 - - TGTGCCAGCAAGGTGAGGGGAATGAACACTGAAGCTTTCTTT CASKVRGMNTEAFF
TRBJ1-4 TRBV28 few TRBD1 TGTGCCAGCAGCACCCGTTTCCTCGACAGGGAAGGGGAAAAACTGTTTTTT CASSTRFLDREGEKLFF
TRBJ1-5 TRBV7-9 - - TGTGCCAGCAGCTTAGACGGGATGAACAATCAGCCCCAGCATTTT CASSLDGMNNQPQHF
TRBJ2-3 TRBV7-8 - TRBD2 TGTGCCAGCAGCCCGCTGGTGGGGGGGGATACGCAGTATTTT CASSPLVGGDTQYF
TRBJ2-1 TRBV5-1 - TRBD2 TGCGCCAGCAGCCCAACTAGCGGGGGAAACAATGAGCAGTTCTTC CASSPTSGGNNEQFF
TRBJ2-7 TRBV5-1 - - TGCGCCAGCAGCTGGGGTGGGCAGACCTACGAGCAGTACTTC CASSWGGQTYEQYF
TRBJ2-7 TRBV5-1 few - TGCGCCAGCACAGGCACCGACTACTACGAGCAGTACTTC CASTGTDYYEQYF
TRBJ2-6 TRBV12-3/TRBV12-4 - TRBD1 TGTGCCAGCAGTTACCGGACAGGGCGTCGTGGGGCCAACGTCCTGACTTTC CASSYRTGRRGANVLTF
TRBJ2-7 TRBV3-1 - TRBD1 TGTGCCAGCAGCCAAGACTCTCCGGACAGGGAAGACGAGCAGTACTTC CASSQDSPDREDEQYF
TRBJ2-7 TRBV7-8 many TRBD1 TGTGCCAGCAGCTTACGTGAGGGGGCCCTCTACGAGCAGTACTTC CASSLREGALYEQYF
TRBJ1-1 TRBV7-6 few - TGTGCCAGCAGCTTACCGACAGGGAACACTGAAGCTTTCTTT CASSLPTGNTEAFF
TRBJ1-1 TRBV5-1 - - TGCGCCAGCAGCCTACAACCAGGGAACACTGAAGCTTTCTTT CASSLQPGNTEAFF
TRBJ1-5 TRBV7-8 few TRBD1 TGTGCCAGCAGCCCCGGTGACAGGGTCGGCAATCAGCCCCAGCATTTT CASSPGDRVGNQPQHF
TRBJ1-6 TRBV28 - - TGTGCCAGCAGTTCCACCGGGAAGATTAATTCACCCCTCCACTTT CASSSTGKINSPLHF
TRBJ2-7 TRBV10-3 many TRBD1 TGTGCCATCAGTACAGGACAGGGCTCCTACGAGCAGTACTTC CAISTGQGSYEQYF
TRBJ2-3 TRBV6-1 once - TGTGCCAGCAGTGAAGCCTTAAAGGGGTACACAGATACGCAGTATTTT CASSEALKGYTDTQYF
TRBJ2-3 TRBV6-1 - TRBD2 TGTGCCAGCAGTACACCCCCTACTAGCGGGGGTAGCACAGATACGCAGTATTTT CASSTPPTSGGSTDTQYF
TRBJ2-2 TRBV5-6 few - TGTGCCAGCAGCTCTTACACCGGGGAGCTGTTTTTT CASSSYTGELFF
TRBJ2-7 TRBV20-1 - TRBD2 TGCAGTGTAGGGACTAGCGGGGGGGCCTGGTCCTACAATGAGCAGTACTTC CSVGTSGGAWSYNEQYF
TRBJ1-2 TRBV7-9 - TRBD1 TGTGCCAGCAGCTCCCCGGGACAGGAAGACTACACCTTC CASSSPGQEDYTF
TRBJ2-3 TRBV20-1 few - TGCAGTGCTGCAGGGGCGGTGAGCACAGATACGCAGTATTTT CSAAGAVSTDTQYF